This T cell receptor (beta chain) was found in a study of tumor-infiltrating T cells and Merkel cell polyomavirus (dated by TCRdb to the late 2010s). Broadly, across the study: The study examined CD8+ T cells specific for the Merkel cell polyomavirus KLL epitope in Merkel cell carcinoma patients. Most whole-tumor samples were roughly 25-micron curls cut from formalin-fixed, paraffin-embedded tissue blocks. TRB sequencing covered KLL-tetramer-sorted cells from blood or tumor-infiltrating lymphocytes in approximately 14 samples, plus 12 matched whole-tumor samples. Varying disease stages were represented at patient presentation, and patients were followed for a median of 2.7 years (range 1.1 to 6.0 years). Patient treatments varied, were not standardized, and included chemotherapy, radiation and immunotherapies. Across the study, one tumor sample was obtained as a frozen nodal tumor digest and one as a flash-frozen core biopsy of a metastasis.

Robust positive staining for Merkel cell polyomavirus Large T antigen was observed by immunohistochemistry in the tumors of all patients. The study included 12 to 13 Merkel cell carcinoma patients who had robust KLL-tetramer+ populations, above 0.04% of CD8+ T cells, in blood and/or cultured TIL. All patients were identified as Caucasian, and a median age of approximately 60 years (range roughly 45 to 80 years) was recorded. V and J lose 3 bases and 7 bases, and a span of 13 bases separates them. The germline V gene (reference sequence) specifies SGHNT as CDR1 and YYREEE as CDR2. From the cysteine up to the phenylalanine, the CDR3 has a length of 13 residues. The entry retains the CDR3 DNA only, 39 bases that are in frame from base 1. The method was the immunoSEQ multiplex PCR assay. Adaptive Biotechnologies (Seattle, WA) carried out genomic DNA extraction, TRB sequencing and normalization. In the paper's pipeline: Clonality was calculated as one minus the Shannon entropy of productive TRB sequences, normalized by log2 of unique productive sequences. KLL-specific clonotypes in tumors were found by matching TCRbeta CDR3 amino acid sequences to the sequences from the tetramer-sorted sample of each patient. In TCRdb, the immuneACCESS table is reduced to in-frame sequences with V and J assigned. These tables do not hold every clone; where another copy was compared, an unresolved V gene accounts for under half, and the others remain unexplained. V, J and clone size derive from that table, while D and trimming were established from the DNA sequence. This sample holds around 3,000 clones; roughly 81% were observed only once. Clones ranked in the top ten supply about 8.2% of the sample.

The table lists this clone with a count of one. Its antigen has not been determined. Per-base quality was not reported, and no clone a single base away is much larger than it. Beyond this particular receptor, the publication reports: KLL-specific TRB repertoires proved diverse and largely private: among approximately 390 unique sequences, only one clonotype was public, and two patients shared that clonotype. A higher fraction of KLL-specific T cells within tumors (about 1.9-18% versus about 0-0.15%) was associated with significantly better MCC-specific survival. A significant MCC-specific survival advantage (P = 0.0051) was associated with tumors having more unique KLL-specific clonotypes (5-108 vs 0-3). The study examined just one viral epitope, so T cells targeting other Merkel cell polyomavirus epitopes were not captured. One limitation of the study is the small sample size (n of about eleven patients).

The chain links TRBV5-4 with TRBJ1-1, with the identity of the D gene unclear. Source material: tumor tissue. The receptor was isolated from a man aged 50 to 60 with Merkel cell carcinoma. The CDR3: CASSSPGGNEAFF. The DNA is TGTGCCAGCAGCTCCCCGGGAGGGAATGAAGCTTTCTTT.